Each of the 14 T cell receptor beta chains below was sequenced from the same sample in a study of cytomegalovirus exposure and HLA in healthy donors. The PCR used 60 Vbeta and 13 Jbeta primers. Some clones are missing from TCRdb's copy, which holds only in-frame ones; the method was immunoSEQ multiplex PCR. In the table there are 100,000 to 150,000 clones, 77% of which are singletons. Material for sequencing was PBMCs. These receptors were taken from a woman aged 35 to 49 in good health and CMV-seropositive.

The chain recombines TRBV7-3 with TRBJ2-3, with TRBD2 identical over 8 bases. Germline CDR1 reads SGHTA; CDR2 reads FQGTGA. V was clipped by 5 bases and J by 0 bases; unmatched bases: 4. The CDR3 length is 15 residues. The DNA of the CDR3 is TGTGCCAGCAGCCCCGAGCGGGAGAGCACAGATACGCAGTATTTT. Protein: CASSPERESTDTQYF.

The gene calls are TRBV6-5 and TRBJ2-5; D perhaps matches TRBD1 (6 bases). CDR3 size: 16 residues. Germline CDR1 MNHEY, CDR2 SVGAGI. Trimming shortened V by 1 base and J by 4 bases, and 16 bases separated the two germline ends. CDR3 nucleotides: TGTGCCAGCAGTTACTTACAGGGAGTGGGGGTAGAGACCCAGTACTTC. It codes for CASSYLQGVGVETQYF.

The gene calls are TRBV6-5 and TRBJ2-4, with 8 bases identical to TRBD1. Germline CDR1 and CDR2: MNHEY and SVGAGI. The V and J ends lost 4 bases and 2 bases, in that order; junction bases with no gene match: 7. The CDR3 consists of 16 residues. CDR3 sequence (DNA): TGTGCCAGCAGTTCAGGACAGGGCGCTCCCAAAAACATTCAGTACTTC. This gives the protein CASSSGQGAPKNIQYF.

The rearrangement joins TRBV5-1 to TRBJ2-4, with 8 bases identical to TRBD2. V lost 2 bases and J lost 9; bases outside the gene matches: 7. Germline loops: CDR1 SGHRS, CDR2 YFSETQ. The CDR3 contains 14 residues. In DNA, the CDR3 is TGCGCCAGCAGCTTAACGGGAGGGCCCTTCATTCAGTACTTC. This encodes CASSLTGGPFIQYF.

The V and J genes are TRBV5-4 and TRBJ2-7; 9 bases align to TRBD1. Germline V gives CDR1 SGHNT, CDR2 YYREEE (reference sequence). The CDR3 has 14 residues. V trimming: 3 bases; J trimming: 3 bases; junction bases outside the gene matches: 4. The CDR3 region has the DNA TGTGCCAGCAGCTGGGGACAGGGAGACTACGAGCAGTACTTC. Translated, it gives CASSWGQGDYEQYF.

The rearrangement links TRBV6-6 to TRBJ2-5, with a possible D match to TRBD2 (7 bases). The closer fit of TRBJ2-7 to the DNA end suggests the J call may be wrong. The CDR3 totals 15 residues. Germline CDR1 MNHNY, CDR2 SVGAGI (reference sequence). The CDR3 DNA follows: TGTGCCAGCAGCCCCATTAGGGGGGGCTATTACGAGCAGTACTTC. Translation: CASSPIRGGYYEQYF.

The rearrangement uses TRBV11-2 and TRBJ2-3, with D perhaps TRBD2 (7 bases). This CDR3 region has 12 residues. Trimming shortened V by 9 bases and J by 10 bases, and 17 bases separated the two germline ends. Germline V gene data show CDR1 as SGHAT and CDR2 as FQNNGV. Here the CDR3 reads CASTGGGSAQYF. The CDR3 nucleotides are TGTGCCAGTACAGGCGGGGGCTCGGCGCAGTATTTT.

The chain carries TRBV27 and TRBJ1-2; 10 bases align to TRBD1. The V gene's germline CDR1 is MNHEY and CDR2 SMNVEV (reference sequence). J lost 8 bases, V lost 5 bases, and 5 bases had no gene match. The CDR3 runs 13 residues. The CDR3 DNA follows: TGTGCCAGCAGTCGACAGGGGGCATCCGGCTACACCTTC. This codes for CASSRQGASGYTF.

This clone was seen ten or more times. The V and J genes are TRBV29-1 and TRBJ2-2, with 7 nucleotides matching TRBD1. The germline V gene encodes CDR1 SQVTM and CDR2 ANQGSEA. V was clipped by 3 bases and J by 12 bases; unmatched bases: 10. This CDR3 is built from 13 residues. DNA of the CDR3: TGCAGCGTTGATCAACAGGGGTTTGGGCAGCTGTTTTTT. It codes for CSVDQQGFGQLFF.

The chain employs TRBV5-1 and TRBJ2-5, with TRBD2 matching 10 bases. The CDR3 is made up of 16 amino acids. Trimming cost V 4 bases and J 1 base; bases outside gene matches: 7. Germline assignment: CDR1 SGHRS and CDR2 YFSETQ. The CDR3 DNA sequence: TGCGCCAGCAGCACCGGACTAGCGGAGCTCCAAGAGACCCAGTACTTC. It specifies CASSTGLAELQETQYF. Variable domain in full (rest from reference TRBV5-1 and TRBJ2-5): KAGVTQTPRYLIKTRGQQVTLSCSPISGHRSVSWYQQTPGQGLQFLFEYFSETQRNKGNFPGRFSGRQFSNSRSEMNVSTLELGDSALYLCASSTGLAELQETQYFGPGTRLLVL.

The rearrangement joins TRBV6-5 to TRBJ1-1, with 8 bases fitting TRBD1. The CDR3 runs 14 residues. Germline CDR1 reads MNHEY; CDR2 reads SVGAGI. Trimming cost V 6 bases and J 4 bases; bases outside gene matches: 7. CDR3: CASRAGGASTEAFF. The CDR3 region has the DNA TGTGCCAGCAGGGCAGGGGGCGCGAGCACTGAAGCTTTCTTT.

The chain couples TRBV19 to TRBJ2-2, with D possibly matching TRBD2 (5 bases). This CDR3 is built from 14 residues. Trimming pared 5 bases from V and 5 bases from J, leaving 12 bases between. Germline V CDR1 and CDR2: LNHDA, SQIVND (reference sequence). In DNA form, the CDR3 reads TGTGCCAGTAGTTCCGCCCGAGGGACCGGGGAGCTGTTTTTT. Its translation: CASSSARGTGELFF.

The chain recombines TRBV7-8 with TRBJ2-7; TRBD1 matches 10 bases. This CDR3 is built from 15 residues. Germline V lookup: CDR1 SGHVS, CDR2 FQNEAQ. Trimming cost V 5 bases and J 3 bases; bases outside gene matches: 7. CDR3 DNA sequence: TGTGCCAGCAGCAACTACCGGGACAGGGGCTACGAGCAGTACTTC. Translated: CASSNYRDRGYEQYF.

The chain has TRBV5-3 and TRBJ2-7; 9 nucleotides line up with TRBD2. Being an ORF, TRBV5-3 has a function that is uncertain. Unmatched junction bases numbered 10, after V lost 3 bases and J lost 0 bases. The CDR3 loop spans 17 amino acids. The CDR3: CARSSGHYSGSSYEQYF. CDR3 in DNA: TGTGCCAGAAGCTCAGGACACTATAGCGGGAGCTCCTACGAGCAGTACTTC.